A single T cell receptor beta chain is shown here with its context. Its antigen is unidentified. This entry belongs to a study of OX40 agonist ivuxolimab in advanced cancers. Sequenced by immunoSEQ multiplex PCR; TCRdb stores in-frame clones only, minus some. The table has tens of thousands of clones, about nine tenths seen once. Study outcomes and limitations: Which antigen the expanded peripheral T cells recognized is unknown.

The sequence derives from an adult with an advanced solid tumor such as melanoma, head and neck, liver or kidney cancer. The specimen comprised CD4+ or CD8+ T cells sorted from blood, sampled in a trial of the OX40 agonist ivuxolimab.

The CDR3 loop reads CASSLASGGRPYNEQFF. CDR3 in DNA: TGCGCCAGCAGCTTGGCTAGCGGGGGGCGCCCCTACAATGAGCAGTTCTTC. V is TRBV5-1 and J is TRBJ2-1, with 11 bases fitting TRBD2. Germline CDR1 SGHRS, CDR2 YFSETQ. This CDR3 is built from 17 residues. Trimming cost V 0 bases and J 2 bases; bases outside gene matches: 4.